This TCR beta chain comes out of a study of T cells expressing NK-cell markers. The overall study: Among the eight sequenced donors, seven tested HCMV-seropositive and one tested seronegative. The study, taken as a whole, reports: About six donors carried dominant NKG2C+ clonotypes that made up 1.0-7.0% of their CD8+ T cells.

What made the TCR beta cDNA was 5'RACE template switching with UMIs. Each CDR3 protein gets one entry in TCRdb, which reprocessed the 5' RACE reads and gives no DNA. Found here are about 410,000 distinct CDR3 sequences; the top ten clones hold approximately 11%. Notes on this clonotype: Its specificity is unknown.

The CDR3 runs 17 residues. Sequenced input: blood T cells: a sorted CD56 or NKG2C T cell subset, CD4+ or CD8+ T cells, or bulk PBMC T cells (not recorded which). The chain recombines TRBV12-3 or TRBV12-4 with TRBJ2-5; the TCRdb D gene call, TRBD2, has no DNA to confirm it. The source of this sequence is a woman in her fifties or sixties in good health. The chain's CDR3 is CASSSGTSGGGQETQYF.